Listed below are T cell receptor beta chains from one sample, sequenced in a study of beta chain features in type 1 diabetes. The repertoire was sequenced with immunoSEQ multiplex PCR; TCRdb's copy has only in-frame clones and lacks some. The profile shows around 58,000 clones, around three fifths of them singletons. The specimen was Tregs from blood. The receptors originated from a woman between 18 and 30 years old in good health. Each CDR3 is given with its conserved first and last residue. A D gene is named only where the DNA matches it firmly. Clone size is not always given. Where it is, it says once, few, many or a class for expanded clones.

J gene	clone size	CDR3 length	V gene	D gene	CDR3 protein	CDR3 DNA
TRBJ2-5	NA	17	TRBV25-1	TRBD2	CASSPFRSGSGVETQYF	TGTGCCAGCAGTCCCTTTCGTAGCGGGAGTGGTGTTGAGACCCAGTACTTC
TRBJ2-5	NA	14	TRBV4-2	NA	CASSPGPRQETQYF	TGTGCCAGCAGCCCTGGCCCACGCCAAGAGACCCAGTACTTC
TRBJ2-7	NA	15	TRBV7-2	TRBD2	CASSLSGTSDYEQYF	TGTGCCAGCAGCTTATCGGGGACTAGCGACTACGAGCAGTACTTC
TRBJ2-1	NA	16	TRBV4-3	TRBD2	CASSQGREGLRNEQFF	TGCGCCAGCAGCCAAGGGCGGGAGGGCCTTCGCAATGAGCAGTTCTTC
TRBJ2-5	NA	14	TRBV18	NA	CASSRPLPSDEHYF	TGTGCCAGCTCACGTCCCCTTCCGAGTGATGAGCATTACTTC
TRBJ1-5	NA	16	TRBV2	NA	CASRAGGGGGNQPQHF	TGTGCCAGCAGAGCCGGGGGGGGTGGGGGCAATCAGCCCCAGCATTTT
TRBJ1-5	few	14	TRBV6-1	TRBD1	CASRGTGTGQPQHF	TGTGCCAGCAGAGGGACAGGGACCGGTCAGCCCCAGCATTTT
TRBJ2-1	few	11	TRBV20-1	NA	CSARPYNEQFF	TGCAGTGCTCGTCCTTACAATGAGCAGTTCTTC
TRBJ2-7	few	13	TRBV5-1	NA	CASSENGAYEQYF	TGCGCCAGCAGCGAGAACGGAGCCTACGAGCAGTACTTC
TRBJ1-2	once	14	TRBV7-2	TRBD1	CASSGLTGGYGYTF	TGTGCCAGCAGCGGCTTGACAGGGGGCTATGGCTACACCTTC
TRBJ2-2	few	15	TRBV18	TRBD2	CASSPGLDRTGELFF	TGTGCCAGCTCACCCGGACTAGACCGCACCGGGGAGCTGTTTTTT
TRBJ2-7	NA	15	TRBV6-5	TRBD2	CASSYLLAGAYEQYF	TGTGCCAGCAGTTACTTACTAGCGGGAGCCTACGAGCAGTACTTC
TRBJ2-1	NA	14	TRBV7-3	TRBD2	CASSPPGLDNEQFF	TGTGCCAGCAGCCCCCCTGGACTAGACAATGAGCAGTTCTTC
TRBJ1-1	NA	14	TRBV6-5	NA	CASMGDFPNTEAFF	TGTGCCAGCATGGGGGACTTCCCAAACACTGAAGCTTTCTTT
TRBJ1-4	few	16	TRBV30	NA	CAWSVQGAGTNEKLFF	TGTGCCTGGAGTGTACAAGGGGCTGGGACTAATGAAAAACTGTTTTTT
TRBJ2-4	NA	12	TRBV2	NA	CASSEVLNIQYF	TGTGCCAGCAGTGAAGTCTTAAACATTCAGTACTTC
TRBJ2-3	NA	17	TRBV5-6	NA	CASSAKIGLRSTDTQYF	TGTGCCAGCAGCGCCAAGATAGGCCTCAGGTCCACAGATACGCAGTATTTT
TRBJ1-1	few	14	TRBV6-1	NA	CASSVVYRNTEAFF	TGTGCCAGCAGTGTTGTGTATCGGAACACTGAAGCTTTCTTT
TRBJ1-1	once	13	TRBV6-5	TRBD1	CASSYTGDTEAFF	TGTGCCAGCAGTTATACAGGGGACACTGAAGCTTTCTTT
TRBJ2-1	NA	13	TRBV10-3	NA	CAISEGVYNEQFF	TGTGCCATCAGTGAAGGAGTATACAATGAGCAGTTCTTC
TRBJ2-1	NA	13	TRBV7-2	NA	CASSYRQANEQFF	TGTGCCAGCAGCTATCGACAGGCCAATGAGCAGTTCTTC
TRBJ2-1	once	15	TRBV11-3	TRBD2	CASSPSGRPNNEQFF	TGTGCCAGCAGCCCTAGCGGGAGGCCTAACAATGAGCAGTTCTTC
TRBJ2-3	NA	15	TRBV5-1	TRBD2	CASSFLAGYTDTQYF	TGCGCCAGCAGCTTCCTAGCGGGATACACAGATACGCAGTATTTT
TRBJ1-4	NA	12	TRBV6-1	NA	CASKRGGQKLFF	TGTGCCAGCAAGAGGGGGGGACAAAAACTGTTTTTT
TRBJ2-3	few	12	TRBV29-1	NA	CSVERYTDTQYF	TGCAGCGTTGAGAGGTACACAGATACGCAGTATTTT
TRBJ1-5	NA	16	TRBV7-8	TRBD1	CASSLEGQGKGQPQHF	TGTGCCAGCAGCTTAGAGGGACAGGGAAAAGGACAGCCCCAGCATTTT
TRBJ2-3	NA	15	TRBV6-1	NA	CASTELAGLTDTQYF	TGTGCCAGTACCGAACTGGCGGGGCTCACAGATACGCAGTATTTT
TRBJ2-7	NA	11	TRBV19	NA	CASRSAGEQYF	TGTGCCAGCCGTTCAGCGGGTGAGCAGTACTTC
TRBJ1-1	NA	13	TRBV7-8	TRBD1	CASSFRTGGEAFF	TGTGCCAGCAGCTTCCGAACAGGGGGCGAAGCTTTCTTT
TRBJ1-1	NA	15	TRBV6-6	NA	CASSYVGGARTEAFF	TGTGCCAGCAGTTACGTGGGGGGGGCACGGACTGAAGCTTTCTTT
TRBJ2-5	NA	15	TRBV5-4	NA	CASSFDPSGQETQYF	TGTGCCAGCAGCTTCGACCCAAGCGGACAAGAGACCCAGTACTTC
TRBJ1-5	NA	13	TRBV29-1	NA	CSAGGGPNQPQHF	TGCAGCGCGGGGGGAGGCCCAAACCAGCCCCAGCATTTT
TRBJ1-2	NA	13	TRBV28	NA	CASSSRTDYGYTF	TGTGCCAGCAGCTCTCGGACAGATTATGGCTACACCTTC
TRBJ1-2	NA	15	TRBV5-6	NA	CASSYRTGSTYGYTF	TGTGCCAGCAGCTATCGAACAGGGTCAACCTATGGCTACACCTTC
TRBJ1-4	NA	12	TRBV30	NA	CAWSVGVEKLFF	TGTGCCTGGAGTGTAGGGGTTGAAAAACTGTTTTTT
TRBJ1-2	NA	17	TRBV7-8	NA	CASSLEYGPDRNYGYTF	TGTGCCAGCAGCTTAGAGTACGGACCGGACAGAAACTATGGCTACACCTTC
TRBJ2-7	few	14	TRBV18	NA	CASSQVVSSYEQYF	TGTGCCAGCTCACAAGTCGTTAGCTCCTACGAGCAGTACTTC